Sequencing of this TCR beta chain was carried out in a study of technical replicates of blood from four donors. TCRdb's copy holds only in-frame clones and misses some; the assay was immunoSEQ multiplex PCR. The data contain around 100,000 clones, around 93% of them singletons. The germline V gene has CDR1 SGDLS and CDR2 YYNGEE. The V end lost 3 bases, the J end lost 6 bases, and 25 bases lay between the germline ends. This CDR3 is 18 amino acids long. The J gene is TRBJ2-1, the V gene TRBV9; perhaps TRBD2 as D (6 bases). This clonotype was sampled from a human donor in good health. Sequencing input: T cells isolated from PBMCs. The CDR3 here is CASSAFFGPSETLNEQFF. CDR3 coding DNA: TGTGCCAGCAGCGCGTTTTTTGGCCCTAGCGAAACCCTCAATGAGCAGTTCTTC.